The clone carrying this TCR beta chain was detected a few times. Its antigen is not identified. The sample originates from a study of beta chain features in type 1 diabetes. CDR1 and CDR2 from the germline V gene are SGHTA and FQGTGA. CDR3 length equals 12 residues. The V segment lost 5 bases and the J segment 5 bases; nucleotides outside the gene matches: 0. Whole-study findings and limits: Naive, central memory and regulatory TCRB repertoires appeared more similar among patients than healthy donors. All four CD4+ subsets from Type 1 diabetes patients carried moderately but significantly shorter TCRB CDR3s.

The investigators reverse transcribed all of the isolated RNA, so they sequenced expressed TCRB transcripts. Produced via immunoSEQ multiplex PCR; TCRdb's table is partial and in-frame only. Of hundreds of thousands of clones in the sample, about 12% are singletons; the top ten hold around 0.0099%. The sequencing sample was made of naive CD4+ T cells from blood. The clonotype was recovered from a woman between 18 and 30 years old with type 1 diabetes. The V call is TRBV7-3, the J call TRBJ2-1; the match to TRBD2 covers 7 bases. This chain's CDR3 is CASSLADNEQFF. The CDR3 DNA sequence: TGTGCCAGCAGCCTAGCGGACAATGAGCAGTTCTTC.